The present T cell receptor (beta chain) was sequenced within a study of blood T cell repertoires in COVID-19. Looking at the study overall: Sources were T cells, B-cell-depleted T cells, or PBMCs; the material itself was cDNA or gDNA.

CDR3 length: 14 amino acids. The trim removed 0 bases at V and 12 bases at J, leaving 8 bases unmatched. CDR1 SGHRS and CDR2 YFSETQ come from the germline V gene. Libraries were prepared by immunoSEQ multiplex PCR; TCRdb keeps only in-frame clonotypes and omits some of them. The data show 95,000 to 100,000 clones, less than 85% seen once. The sequence was obtained from a woman aged 60-75 years with acute or convalescent COVID-19. The sample comprised peripheral blood. The chain couples TRBV5-1 to TRBJ1-1, with 10 bases fitting TRBD1. The CDR3: CASSLVWDRGVPFF. The CDR3 coding sequence is TGCGCCAGCAGCTTGGTCTGGGACAGGGGAGTGCCTTTCTTT.